One and the same sample provided the 14 T cell receptor beta chains below, sequenced in a study of control samples from healthy donors and cancer patients. Libraries were prepared by immunoSEQ multiplex PCR; TCRdb keeps only in-frame clonotypes and omits some of them. The top ten clones hold roughly a fifth of a sample with about 71,000 clones, roughly 86% of them seen once. Sequences were obtained from PBMCs. Every receptor here comes from a man aged 55-75 years with lung cancer.

The rearrangement uses TRBV4-1 and TRBJ1-2; D ambiguous. Germline loops: CDR1 MGHRA, CDR2 YSYEKL. The CDR3 has 13 amino acids. V lost 4 bases to trimming and J lost 1 base, with 7 bases between them. CDR3 in amino acids: CASSPDNNYGYTF. The DNA for the CDR3 is TGCGCCAGCAGCCCTGACAATAACTATGGCTACACCTTC.

This rearrangement joins TRBV5-1 to TRBJ2-7, with unresolved D. Trimming stripped 1 base from V and 0 bases from J, with 8 bases between. CDR3 length: 14 residues. Germline V gives CDR1 SGHRS, CDR2 YFSETQ. The CDR3 DNA reads TGCGCCAGCAGCTTGTCTGTGCCCTCCTACGAGCAGTACGTC. Its translation: CASSLSVPSYEQYV.

This clone was picked up a small number of times. V and J are TRBV2 and TRBJ1-4; a possible D gene is TRBD1 (5 bases). The CDR3 has 14 amino acids. Per germline, CDR1 SNHLY and CDR2 FYNNEI. V was cut by 3 bases and J by 10 bases, with 15 bases left in between. CDR3 DNA sequence: TGTGCCAGCAGTGAGGCGTCCGGGGCGGCAAAACTGTTTTTT. Translation gives CASSEASGAAKLFF. The whole variable domain, remainder taken from reference TRBV2 and TRBJ1-4, is EPEVTQTPSHQVTQMGQEVILRCVPISNHLYFYWYRQILGQKVEFLVSFYNNEISEKSEIFDDQFSVERPDGSNFTLKIRSTKLEDSAMYFCASSEASGAAKLFFGSGTQLSVL.

The gene calls are TRBV6-5 and TRBJ1-1; D is unresolved. Germline V gives CDR1 MNHEY, CDR2 SVGAGI. The V gene lost 7 bases and the J gene lost 0 bases, with 12 bases spanning the gap. The CDR3 runs to 14 residues. The CDR3 loop reads CASIGGAVNTEAFF. CDR3 coding DNA: TGTGCCAGCATAGGAGGAGCGGTGAACACTGAAGCTTTCTTT.

The rearrangement uses TRBV18 and TRBJ1-6, with 9 bases aligning to TRBD1. Germline V gives CDR1 KGHSH, CDR2 LQKENI. After removal of 6 bases from V and 7 bases from J, the junction contained 4 bases not matched to a gene. The length of the CDR3 is 14 residues. The CDR3 nucleotides are TGTGCCAGCTCTTCAGGGACAGGGAATTCACCCCTCCACTTT. Translated: CASSSGTGNSPLHF.

This chain joins TRBV11-3 and TRBJ1-6; 7 bases line up with TRBD1. CDR1 SGHNT and CDR2 YENEEA come from the germline V gene. V dropped 5 bases and J dropped 11; count of bases not matched to a gene: 12. CDR3 length equals 15 residues. CDR3 sequence (DNA): TGTGCCAGCAGCCATAACGGGGACAGTGGGGCACCCCTCCACTTT. Amino acid sequence: CASSHNGDSGAPLHF.

This sequence joins TRBV5-8 and TRBJ2-3, with D possibly matching TRBD1 (6 bases). Per the germline V gene, CDR1 is SGHTS and CDR2 is YDEGEE. This CDR3 has 14 amino acids. V was clipped by 4 bases and J by 6 bases, with 15 bases between them. The CDR3 DNA reads as TGTGCCAGCAGCCTACCGACGACAGGCGATACGCAGTATTTT. This translates into CASSLPTTGDTQYF.

J is TRBJ2-7 and V is TRBV18; 10 bases are shared with TRBD1. With V trimmed by 3 bases and J by 5 bases, 1 base remained unmatched. CDR3 length: 13 residues. In germline, CDR1 is KGHSH, CDR2 LQKENI. This CDR3 is CASSPTGGHEQYV. In nucleotides, the CDR3 is TGTGCCAGCTCACCGACAGGGGGCCACGAGCAGTACGTC.

This chain connects TRBV7-8 to TRBJ1-5; D gene ambiguous. Trimming shortened V by 5 bases and J by 6 bases, and 11 bases separated the two germline ends. CDR3 length: 13 residues. Germline CDR1 SGHVS, CDR2 FQNEAQ. CDR3 amino acids: CASSLVRGQPQHF. The CDR3, as DNA: TGTGCCAGCAGCCTGGTGAGAGGTCAGCCCCAGCATTTT.

The chain joins TRBV18 to TRBJ2-2, with TRBD1 as a possible D gene (7 bases). CDR1 is KGHSH and CDR2 is LQKENI in the germline V gene. Trimming removed 5 bases at V and 4 bases at J, with 14 bases between. The CDR3 sequence is 15 residues long. The CDR3 coding sequence is TGTGCCAGCTCATCGGGGGACAGATTCACCGGGGAGCTGTTTTTT. Amino acid sequence: CASSSGDRFTGELFF.

This clone was found a few times. The rearrangement links TRBV14 to TRBJ2-7; TRBD2 aligns across 7 bases. CDR1 SGHDN and CDR2 FVKESK come from the germline V gene. This CDR3 is built from 16 residues. V gave up 3 bases and J gave up 5 bases; unmatched junction bases: 13. Here the CDR3 reads CASSHKLAGDDNEQYV. Written as DNA, the CDR3 is TGTGCCAGCAGCCACAAACTGGCGGGGGATGACAACGAGCAGTACGTC.

This sequence joins TRBV9 and TRBJ1-2, with 9 bases lining up with TRBD1. This CDR3 spans 17 amino acids. Per the germline V gene, CDR1 is SGDLS and CDR2 is YYNGEE. After removal of 4 bases from V and 1 base from J, the junction contained 11 bases not matched to a gene. CDR3 loop: CASSPRGRQGDNYGYTF. CDR3 DNA: TGTGCCAGCAGCCCCCGCGGCCGACAGGGGGATAACTATGGCTACACCTTC.

The CDR3 bases are TGTGCCAGCAGCCTACAGGGTTTCACCCAGCATTTT. The encoded protein is CASSLQGFTQHF. The V call is TRBV5-8, the J call TRBJ1-5, with D possibly matching TRBD1 (6 bases). Germline V gene data show CDR1 as SGHTS and CDR2 as YDEGEE. The germline V and J ends were trimmed by 4 bases and 11 bases, with 13 bases remaining between them. The CDR3 extends over 12 amino acids. The full variable domain, rest sourced from reference TRBV5-8 and TRBJ1-5, is EAGVTQSPTHLIKTRGQQATLRCSPISGHTSVYWYQQALGLGLQFLLWYDEGEERNRGNFPPRFSGRQFPNYSSELNVNALELEDSALYLCASSLQGFTQHFGDGTRLSIL.

The genes are TRBV2 and TRBJ2-3; 7 bases fit TRBD2. CDR1 is SNHLY and CDR2 is FYNNEI in the germline V gene. Trimming at V came to 8 bases and at J to 2 bases, leaving 10 bases not matched to a gene. This CDR3 region has 15 residues. As DNA, the CDR3 is TGTGCCAGCGTGCGCAGGGAGGGTCCCACAGATACGCAGTATTTT. Residues: CASVRREGPTDTQYF.